The rows below give T cell receptor beta chains drawn from one sample of a study of blood T cell repertoires in COVID-19. TCRdb's table, derived via immunoSEQ multiplex PCR, lists solely in-frame clones and lacks some. Of roughly 200,000 clones listed, more than 70% are singletons. Material for sequencing was peripheral blood. These receptors all stem from a woman between 40 and 50 years old who had recovered from COVID-19. The conserved cysteine and the conserved F or W are not part of the CDR3 here.

len: 13; v_gene: TRBV7-9; j_gene: TRBJ1-3; CDR3aa: ASSLAYSSGNTIY
len: 11; v_gene: TRBV29-1; j_gene: TRBJ2-7; CDR3aa: SVVSGIYYEQY
len: 14; v_gene: TRBV2; j_gene: TRBJ1-2; CDR3aa: ASSEWRQGAEDGYT
len: 10; v_gene: TRBV12-3/TRBV12-4; j_gene: TRBJ1-2; CDR3aa: ASSLAGFGYT
len: 14; v_gene: TRBV18; j_gene: TRBJ2-2; CDR3aa: ASSPRTGVDTGELF
len: 12; v_gene: TRBV14; j_gene: TRBJ2-3; CDR3aa: ASSQAGGADTQY
len: 13; v_gene: TRBV3-1/TRBV3-2; j_gene: TRBJ1-1; CDR3aa: ASSHIRDMNTEAF
len: 14; v_gene: TRBV30; j_gene: TRBJ1-2; CDR3aa: AWSAIRTGGIYGYT
len: 10; v_gene: TRBV5-1; j_gene: TRBJ2-1; CDR3aa: ASSVTGEEQF
len: 14; v_gene: TRBV5-6; j_gene: TRBJ1-3; CDR3aa: ASSLVAGSGGNTIY
len: 13; v_gene: TRBV19; j_gene: TRBJ1-2; CDR3aa: ASSPTGTGLYGYT
len: 16; v_gene: TRBV7-3; j_gene: TRBJ2-2; CDR3aa: ASSLNGQGGLNTGELF
len: 12; v_gene: TRBV20-1; j_gene: TRBJ2-7; CDR3aa: SACGWREGDEQY
len: 15; v_gene: TRBV4-2; j_gene: TRBJ2-7; CDR3aa: ASSQVGNRGFGYEQY
len: 13; v_gene: TRBV6-6; j_gene: TRBJ1-2; CDR3aa: ASSYSIGGLSGYT
len: 12; v_gene: TRBV27; j_gene: TRBJ2-1; CDR3aa: ASTRGGPNNEQF
len: 13; v_gene: TRBV19; j_gene: TRBJ2-2; CDR3aa: ASSKGLINTGELF
len: 12; v_gene: TRBV6-5; j_gene: TRBJ1-5; CDR3aa: ASSSDSSNQPQH
len: 12; v_gene: TRBV27; j_gene: TRBJ1-1; CDR3aa: ASSLGQQNTEAF
len: 14; v_gene: TRBV9; j_gene: TRBJ2-2; CDR3aa: ASSVDRSGSTGELF
len: 15; v_gene: TRBV19; j_gene: TRBJ2-1; CDR3aa: ASSTRLAERIYNEQF
len: 11; v_gene: TRBV7-2; j_gene: TRBJ1-5; CDR3aa: ASREQGGQPQH
len: 14; v_gene: TRBV4-3; j_gene: TRBJ1-6; CDR3aa: ASSQPRDRGDSPLH
len: 15; v_gene: TRBV15; j_gene: TRBJ2-1; CDR3aa: ATSQRSTSGTYNEQF
len: 13; v_gene: TRBV5-8; j_gene: TRBJ1-5; CDR3aa: ASSSGTGGNQPQH
len: 13; v_gene: TRBV30; j_gene: TRBJ2-2; CDR3aa: ACQSTGGYTGELF
len: 13; v_gene: TRBV5-1; j_gene: TRBJ1-5; CDR3aa: ASSLDSYSNQPQH
len: 13; v_gene: TRBV19; j_gene: TRBJ2-1; CDR3aa: ASRRPGGPINEQF
len: 12; v_gene: TRBV5-1; j_gene: TRBJ1-3; CDR3aa: ASSFTGDGNTIY
len: 17; v_gene: TRBV6-4; j_gene: TRBJ2-4; CDR3aa: ASSDAGQGPMGAKNIQY
len: 13; v_gene: TRBV19; j_gene: TRBJ1-5; CDR3aa: ASSGDRSSNQPQH
len: 14; v_gene: TRBV6-2/TRBV6-3; j_gene: TRBJ1-5; CDR3aa: ASSPLQGGMNQPQH
len: 13; v_gene: TRBV19; j_gene: TRBJ2-7; CDR3aa: ASSPGLAGEREQY
len: 15; v_gene: TRBV7-9; j_gene: TRBJ1-4; CDR3aa: ASTLGASSATNEKLF
len: 11; v_gene: TRBV15; j_gene: TRBJ1-4; CDR3aa: ATSRGAEEKLF
len: 10; v_gene: TRBV10-3; j_gene: TRBJ2-5; CDR3aa: ATGRAEETQY
len: 14; v_gene: TRBV9; j_gene: TRBJ2-7; CDR3aa: ASSPQSREKTYEQY
len: 11; v_gene: TRBV4-1; j_gene: TRBJ1-5; CDR3aa: ASSQDPGSTQH
len: 14; v_gene: TRBV5-1; j_gene: TRBJ2-1; CDR3aa: ASSRGLAESYNEQF
len: 10; v_gene: TRBV2; j_gene: TRBJ1-6; CDR3aa: AMGREDSPLH
len: 14; v_gene: TRBV7-7; j_gene: TRBJ2-5; CDR3aa: ASSESPDRKQETQY
len: 15; v_gene: TRBV7-9; j_gene: TRBJ2-1; CDR3aa: ASSFRLTQSSYNEQF
len: 13; v_gene: TRBV6-5; j_gene: TRBJ1-4; CDR3aa: ASRGTGVSDEKLF
len: 17; v_gene: TRBV6-1; j_gene: TRBJ2-7; CDR3aa: ASSEGRTSGSWMAYEQY
len: 13; v_gene: TRBV7-2; j_gene: TRBJ1-2; CDR3aa: ASSLDRGLDYGYT
len: 12; v_gene: TRBV6-5; j_gene: TRBJ2-7; CDR3aa: ASAQAAPTYEQY
len: 13; v_gene: TRBV15; j_gene: TRBJ2-7; CDR3aa: ATSRARDRAYEQY
len: 11; v_gene: TRBV10-3; j_gene: TRBJ2-7; CDR3aa: AMGQGIPYEQY
len: 13; v_gene: TRBV30; j_gene: TRBJ1-1; CDR3aa: AWSELAGRGTEAF
len: 12; v_gene: TRBV5-1; j_gene: TRBJ1-2; CDR3aa: ASSLGQGANGYT
len: 13; v_gene: TRBV24-1; j_gene: TRBJ1-5; CDR3aa: ATSDTTGGNQPQH
len: 11; v_gene: TRBV11-1; j_gene: TRBJ1-5; CDR3aa: ASSPTSNQPQH
len: 13; v_gene: TRBV15; j_gene: TRBJ2-1; CDR3aa: ATSRGQNSYNEQF